The 9 T cell receptor beta chains below all came from one sample that was sequenced in a study of blood T cell repertoires in COVID-19. Method: immunoSEQ multiplex PCR; TCRdb's copy keeps in-frame clones and lacks some. The sample yields 150,000 to 250,000 clones, 80% to 85% seen once. Sequenced material: PBMCs or T cells enriched from blood (not recorded which). Receptor source: a man in his forties who had recovered from COVID-19.

The genes are TRBV4-1 and TRBJ1-1; 8 positions agree with TRBD1. This CDR3 is built from 16 residues. CDR1 is MGHRA, CDR2 YSYEKL, per germline. V was pared by 2 bases and J by 12 bases, with 17 bases of the junction left unmatched. The CDR3 loop is CASSQRRDRGRTETFF. The CDR3, as DNA: TGCGCCAGCAGCCAACGCCGAGACAGGGGTCGGACGGAAACTTTCTTT.

In this sample, this clone turned up once. The CDR3 protein is CASSLQGRTSKNIQYF. DNA of the CDR3: TGTGCCAGCAGCTTGCAGGGGCGGACCTCCAAAAACATTCAGTACTTC. This chain joins TRBV5-4 and TRBJ2-4; the D gene is possibly TRBD1 (6 bases). The CDR3 runs to 16 residues. V lost 1 base and J 2 bases, leaving 13 bases between the germline ends. Per the germline V gene, CDR1 is SGHNT and CDR2 is YYREEE (reference sequence).

The gene calls are TRBV6-5 and TRBJ2-3; 12 bases are a match to TRBD2. V was clipped by 6 bases and J by 4 bases; unmatched bases: 5. This CDR3 region has 15 residues. Germline V gene lookup returns CDR1 MNHEY and CDR2 SVGAGI. CDR3 nucleotides: TGTGCCAGCAGACTGACTAGCGGGGGCGCAGATACGCAGTATTTT. Translating gives CASRLTSGGADTQYF.

The chain uses TRBV15 and TRBJ2-2; TRBD1 is a possible D gene (5 bases). The CDR3 is 14 amino acids. The germline V and J ends were trimmed by 0 bases and 5 bases, with 7 bases remaining between them. Germline CDR1 is LNHNV and CDR2 is YYDKDF (reference sequence). The CDR3 sequence: CATSRERGTGELFF. The CDR3 coding sequence is TGTGCCACCAGCAGAGAAAGGGGTACCGGGGAGCTGTTTTTT.

This clone was observed a few times. The chain recombines TRBV5-4 with TRBJ2-2; 10 nucleotides line up with TRBD1. In germline, CDR1 is SGHNT, CDR2 YYREEE (reference sequence). The J segment lost 3 bases and the V segment lost 4 bases, leaving 6 bases of the junction unmatched. This CDR3 region has 16 residues. CDR3 region: CASSPRTGGDTGELFF. The CDR3 DNA is TGTGCCAGCAGCCCTCGGACAGGGGGAGACACCGGGGAGCTGTTTTTT.

The chain uses TRBV19 and TRBJ1-5; no firm D call. The germline V gene has CDR1 LNHDA and CDR2 SQIVND (reference sequence). V lost 7 bases and J lost 0, with 13 bases in between. The CDR3 has 15 amino acids. CDR3 nucleotide sequence: TGTGCCAGTACTCACGAGCTTTATAGCAATCAGCCCCAGCATTTT. Translation: CASTHELYSNQPQHF.

V usage is TRBV7-2 and J usage is TRBJ1-5; 9 nucleotides match TRBD1. The CDR3 sequence is 16 residues long. J lost 1 base, V lost 3 bases, and 4 bases had no gene match. Looked up from germline, CDR1 is SGHTA and CDR2 is FQGNSA. CDR3 protein: CASSFRQGGSNQPQHF. As DNA, the CDR3 is TGTGCCAGCAGCTTTAGACAGGGGGGAAGCAATCAGCCCCAGCATTTT.

The chain carries TRBV5-6 and TRBJ2-7; 8 bases are a match to TRBD1. This CDR3 is 15 amino acids long. The V gene end was trimmed by 4 bases and the J gene end by 0 bases; junction bases not matched to a gene: 6. Germline lookup yields CDR1 SGHDT and CDR2 YYEEEE. In DNA form, the CDR3 reads TGTGCCAGCAGCCCCCCCAGGGGGCCCTCCTACGAGCAGTACTTC. This encodes CASSPPRGPSYEQYF. Using reference TRBV5-6 and TRBJ2-7 for the parts outside the CDR3, the full variable domain is DAGVTQSPTHLIKTRGQQVTLRCSPKSGHDTVSWYQQALGQGPQFIFQYYEEEERQRGNFPDRFSGHQFPNYSSELNVNALLLGDSALYLCASSPPRGPSYEQYFGPGTRLTVT.

CDR3: CASSENPPGAYGYTF. The DNA for the CDR3 is TGTGCCAGCAGTGAAAATCCCCCTGGGGCCTATGGCTACACCTTC. This chain uses TRBV6-1 with TRBJ1-2; a weak D match, TRBD1 (5 bases). The germline CDR1 and CDR2 sequences are MNHNS and SASEGT. V was trimmed by 2 bases and J by 4 bases, leaving 14 bases between them. The CDR3 spans 15 residues.